Listed here are 7 T cell receptor beta chains from one sample, sequenced in a study of CD8+ T cells in alopecia areata. Treatment given: oral pan-JAK inhibitor, 5-10 mg twice daily. The sequencing template was cDNA reverse transcribed from extracted RNA. Produced via immunoSEQ multiplex PCR; TCRdb's table is partial and in-frame only. The sample gives about 64,000 clones, approximately 44% of which show up once; 20% is in the top ten. Sequenced here: CD8+ T cells sorted from blood, sampled around week 37, from a patient treated with tofacitinib. These receptors were taken from a human donor with alopecia areata.

This clone was seen only a few times. This sequence joins TRBV7-6 and TRBJ2-7; D is unresolved. V lost 0 bases and J lost 3, with 6 bases in between. The CDR3 extends over 13 amino acids. CDR1 is SGHVS, CDR2 FNYEAQ, per germline. The CDR3 is CASSLAPGYEQYF. The CDR3 nucleotides read TGTGCCAGCAGCTTAGCGCCCGGCTACGAGCAGTACTTC.

This clone showed up just a few times. The chain uses TRBV29-1 and TRBJ2-1, with D hard to call. This CDR3 region has 12 residues. CDR1 and CDR2 (germline): SQVTM, ANQGSEA. The V end was cut by 3 bases, the J end by 6 bases, with 9 bases between. The CDR3 nucleotides read TGCAGCGTTGACTGGCCCGGCAATGAGCAGTTCTTC. It specifies CSVDWPGNEQFF.

This clone has just one count. The rearrangement uses TRBV5-1 and TRBJ2-7, with TRBD1 matching over 10 bases. V dropped 5 bases and J dropped 4; count of bases not matched to a gene: 3. There are 13 residues in the CDR3. Germline V gene lookup returns CDR1 SGHRS and CDR2 YFSETQ. The CDR3 DNA reads as TGCGCCAGCAGGGGGACAGGGGAATACGAGCAGTACTTC. Translating gives CASRGTGEYEQYF.

Here the CDR3 reads CASSSQATEAFF. CDR3 DNA sequence: TGTGCCAGCAGCTCACAGGCCACTGAAGCTTTCTTT. The chain is built from TRBV11-2 and TRBJ1-1, with a tentative D call TRBD1 (5 bases). Germline CDR1 is SGHAT and CDR2 is FQNNGV. V lost 4 bases, J lost 4 bases, and 7 bases lay in between. The CDR3 extends over 12 amino acids.

The rearrangement uses TRBV9 and TRBJ1-1, with D possibly being TRBD1 (5 bases). There are 15 residues in the CDR3. CDR1 SGDLS and CDR2 YYNGEE come from the germline V gene. Trimming shortened V by 0 bases and J by 1 base, and 10 bases separated the two germline ends. CDR3 sequence reads: CASSVERGTNTEAFF. In DNA, the CDR3 is TGTGCCAGCAGCGTAGAGAGAGGGACGAACACTGAAGCTTTCTTT.

This clone was seen a few times. The chain links TRBV4-1 to TRBJ1-1; the match to TRBD1 covers 9 bases. The CDR3 covers 15 residues. Germline-derived CDR1 and CDR2 are MGHRA and YSYEKL. The ends lost 7 bases at V and 1 base at J; junction bases unmatched: 7. The CDR3 loop is CASNPMGQGNTEAFF. Written as DNA, the CDR3 is TGCGCCAGCAACCCCATGGGACAGGGGAACACTGAAGCTTTCTTT.

The J gene is TRBJ1-2, the V gene TRBV30; 7 bases are shared with TRBD1. This CDR3 is 14 amino acids long. The germline V gene has CDR1 GTSNPN and CDR2 SVGIG (reference sequence). J was trimmed by 4 bases and V by 0 bases; bases with no gene match: 5. The CDR3 DNA reads TGTGCCTGGAGTGTCGGGACAGCTCTCTATGGCTACACCTTC. Protein product: CAWSVGTALYGYTF.